This T cell receptor beta chain comes out of a study of cytomegalovirus exposure and HLA in healthy donors. The PCR ran on 60 Vbeta and 13 Jbeta primers. TCRdb's copy holds only in-frame clones and misses some; the assay was immunoSEQ multiplex PCR. The profile shows 110,000 to 150,000 clones, around 79% of them singletons. Study-wide results and limits: A missense variant in DCLRE1C was later tied to TCR beta V- and J-gene trimming. A few CMV-associated chains proved CMV antigen-specific in vitro. A prior analysis recorded that most TCR beta V segments were productive about 87% or about 30% of the time.

The CDR3 consists of 14 residues. Germline assignment: CDR1 SGHTA and CDR2 FQGNSA. As to this clone: Antigen unknown.

The specimen was PBMCs. The sequence derives from a male donor in good health and CMV-seronegative. The chain employs TRBV7-2 and TRBJ2-5; D call uncertain. The J call is uncertain, as TRBJ2-7 better fits the DNA end. CDR3 in amino acids: CASAEDLTSYEQYF. The CDR3 bases are TGTGCCAGCGCAGAGGATCTAACCTCCTACGAGCAGTACTTC.